The rows below give T cell receptor beta chains drawn from one sample of a study of glioma-infiltrating T cells. TCRdb fed the multiplex PCR reads into MiXCR, producing one record per CDR3 protein. The sample yields roughly 120,000 distinct CDR3 sequences, roughly 25% seen once. Source material: glioma tissue, nonneoplastic brain tissue, or PBMCs (not recorded which). Source of these receptors: a human donor with low-grade glioma or glioblastoma, undergoing nonglioma brain surgery, or in good health (not recorded which). Each CDR3 is given with its conserved first and last residue. Each record gives: V gene, clone size, J gene, D gene, CDR3 DNA, CDR3 protein. D genes are given only for firm matches. Size is stated for part of the rows, as once, few or many counts, or as a class when the clone is expanded.

v_call: TRBV9
clone_size: NA
j_call: TRBJ1-6
d_call: NA
cdr3_nt: TGTGCCAGCAGCGTCCACAGGGTTAATTCACCCCTCCACTTT
cdr3_aa: CASSVHRVNSPLHF

v_call: TRBV4-2
clone_size: NA
j_call: TRBJ1-3
d_call: NA
cdr3_nt: TGTGCCAGCAGCCAAGGGTCGGGTTCCGGAAACACCATATATTTT
cdr3_aa: CASSQGSGSGNTIYF

v_call: TRBV12-3/TRBV12-4
clone_size: NA
j_call: TRBJ2-1
d_call: TRBD2
cdr3_nt: TGTGCCAGCAGTTTAGGACTAGCGGGATGGAGTAGTGAGCAGTTCTTC
cdr3_aa: CASSLGLAGWSSEQFF

v_call: TRBV10-2
clone_size: NA
j_call: TRBJ1-1
d_call: NA
cdr3_nt: TGTGCCACCAGTAAGTCGGCACAAGGGGAAGCTTTCTTT
cdr3_aa: CATSKSAQGEAFF

v_call: TRBV12-3/TRBV12-4
clone_size: many
j_call: TRBJ1-2
d_call: NA
cdr3_nt: TGTGCCAGCAGTCCCGAAGTGCTGACGTATGGCTACACCTTC
cdr3_aa: CASSPEVLTYGYTF

v_call: TRBV2
clone_size: few
j_call: TRBJ2-7
d_call: NA
cdr3_nt: TGTGCCAGCAGTGAAGCTAGCGATTGGCAGGGGCTCCACGAGCAGTACTTC
cdr3_aa: CASSEASDWQGLHEQYF

v_call: TRBV5-5
clone_size: NA
j_call: TRBJ1-5
d_call: TRBD1
cdr3_nt: TGTGCCAGCAGAAGCGACAGGGGGAGCAATCAGCCCCAGCATTTT
cdr3_aa: CASRSDRGSNQPQHF

v_call: TRBV29-1
clone_size: NA
j_call: TRBJ1-1
d_call: NA
cdr3_nt: TGCAGCGTTGAGGCTTGGAGTAACACTGAAGCTTTCTTT
cdr3_aa: CSVEAWSNTEAFF

v_call: TRBV6-1
clone_size: many
j_call: TRBJ2-4
d_call: TRBD2
cdr3_nt: TGTGCCAGCAGAAAGAACAGCGGGACGATAGCCAAAAACATTCAGTACTTC
cdr3_aa: CASRKNSGTIAKNIQYF

v_call: TRBV7-9
clone_size: NA
j_call: TRBJ1-2
d_call: NA
cdr3_nt: TGTGCCAGCAGCCTAAAACCAGTGAACTATGGCTACATCTTC
cdr3_aa: CASSLKPVNYGYIF

v_call: TRBV20-1
clone_size: many
j_call: TRBJ2-7
d_call: NA
cdr3_nt: TGCAGTGCTAGAAGTCTAGTAAGGGACGAGCAGTACTTC
cdr3_aa: CSARSLVRDEQYF

v_call: TRBV6-9
clone_size: NA
j_call: TRBJ2-7
d_call: TRBD1
cdr3_nt: TGTGCCAGCAGTTACAAAGGCGGGACAGGGGGCTACGAGCAGTACTTC
cdr3_aa: CASSYKGGTGGYEQYF

v_call: TRBV19
clone_size: many
j_call: TRBJ2-7
d_call: NA
cdr3_nt: TGTGCCAGCTCGGACATACTGAATTACGAGCAGTACTTC
cdr3_aa: CASSDILNYEQYF

v_call: TRBV7-2
clone_size: NA
j_call: TRBJ1-2
d_call: NA
cdr3_nt: TGTGCCATCAGCTTAGAGGGAATCTATGGCTACACCTTC
cdr3_aa: CAISLEGIYGYTF

v_call: TRBV4-1
clone_size: many
j_call: TRBJ2-7
d_call: NA
cdr3_nt: TGCGCCAGCAGCCAAGTGGAGAGGTCGGGAGCCCACGAGCAGTACTTC
cdr3_aa: CASSQVERSGAHEQYF

v_call: TRBV20-1
clone_size: many
j_call: TRBJ2-3
d_call: TRBD2
cdr3_nt: TGCAGTGCTAGTAATAGCGGGAGAATCACAGATACGCAGTATTTT
cdr3_aa: CSASNSGRITDTQYF

v_call: TRBV10-3
clone_size: many
j_call: TRBJ1-6
d_call: NA
cdr3_nt: TGTGCCATCAGTATGACAGTAAAGGATTCACCCCTCCACTTT
cdr3_aa: CAISMTVKDSPLHF

v_call: TRBV28
clone_size: many
j_call: TRBJ2-3
d_call: TRBD1
cdr3_nt: TGTGCCAGCAGTTTGACAGGGATGAATACGCAGTATTTT
cdr3_aa: CASSLTGMNTQYF

v_call: TRBV20-1
clone_size: many
j_call: TRBJ2-1
d_call: TRBD2
cdr3_nt: TGCAGTCTTTTTGGTCGGGAGGGCTACAATGAGCAGTTCTTC
cdr3_aa: CSLFGREGYNEQFF

v_call: TRBV29-1
clone_size: few
j_call: TRBJ2-5
d_call: NA
cdr3_nt: TGCAGCGTTGATTCGAGTAGCGATAAAGAGACCCAGTACTTC
cdr3_aa: CSVDSSSDKETQYF

v_call: TRBV19
clone_size: few
j_call: TRBJ1-2
d_call: NA
cdr3_nt: TGTGCCAGTATTCCCCTCGCGGAACACCCCTATGGCTACACCTTC
cdr3_aa: CASIPLAEHPYGYTF

v_call: TRBV7-9
clone_size: many
j_call: TRBJ2-7
d_call: NA
cdr3_nt: TGTGCCAGCAGCTTATCCCCAGCCTCCTATGAGCAGTACTTC
cdr3_aa: CASSLSPASYEQYF

v_call: TRBV19
clone_size: many
j_call: TRBJ2-7
d_call: NA
cdr3_nt: TGTGCCAGTAGAGACACTAGCTACGAGCAGTACTTC
cdr3_aa: CASRDTSYEQYF

v_call: TRBV27
clone_size: many
j_call: TRBJ2-7
d_call: TRBD1
cdr3_nt: TGTGCCAGCCGGGACAGGGGCTACGAGCAGTACTTC
cdr3_aa: CASRDRGYEQYF

v_call: TRBV6-1
clone_size: many
j_call: TRBJ1-2
d_call: NA
cdr3_nt: TGTGCCAGCAGTGAGGAAGGGAACTATGGCTACACCTTC
cdr3_aa: CASSEEGNYGYTF

v_call: TRBV19
clone_size: many
j_call: TRBJ2-7
d_call: TRBD1
cdr3_nt: TGTGCCAGTAGTCTGAAAACCGGGACAGGGCCCTACGAGCAGTACTTC
cdr3_aa: CASSLKTGTGPYEQYF

v_call: TRBV6-1
clone_size: NA
j_call: TRBJ2-2
d_call: NA
cdr3_nt: TGTGCCAGCAGTGTGGGCAGGCCTAGTAGCGGGGAGCTGTTTTTT
cdr3_aa: CASSVGRPSSGELFF

v_call: TRBV28
clone_size: many
j_call: TRBJ2-3
d_call: NA
cdr3_nt: TGTGCCAGCAGTGCCTCAGGCACAGATACGCAGTATTTT
cdr3_aa: CASSASGTDTQYF

v_call: TRBV5-6
clone_size: NA
j_call: TRBJ1-1
d_call: NA
cdr3_nt: TGTGCCAGCAGCTTCGGCTACACTGAAGCTTTCTTT
cdr3_aa: CASSFGYTEAFF

v_call: TRBV5-4
clone_size: NA
j_call: TRBJ1-2
d_call: NA
cdr3_nt: TGTGCCAGCAGCCTTCGACAGTCCCATCAATATGGCTACACCTTC
cdr3_aa: CASSLRQSHQYGYTF

v_call: TRBV9
clone_size: NA
j_call: TRBJ1-2
d_call: TRBD1
cdr3_nt: TGTGCCAGCAGCCGGGGACAGGGTTTTGGTGGCTACACCTTC
cdr3_aa: CASSRGQGFGGYTF

v_call: TRBV6-1
clone_size: many
j_call: TRBJ1-5
d_call: NA
cdr3_nt: TGTGCCATCAGTACTGGACAAGGCAAACAGCCCCAGCATTTT
cdr3_aa: CAISTGQGKQPQHF

v_call: TRBV5-4
clone_size: NA
j_call: TRBJ2-7
d_call: TRBD1
cdr3_nt: TGTGCCAGCAGCGCCCTAGGGGGCGACGAGCAGTACTTC
cdr3_aa: CASSALGGDEQYF